A selection of T cell receptor beta chains follows, all from one sample in a study of T cell clusters in autoimmune cytopenias. TCRdb reprocessed the multiplex PCR reads, with one entry per CDR3 protein and no DNA. The clone table shows 6,000 to 7,000 distinct CDR3 sequences, with the ten largest holding 18%. A further study also used this sample, focusing on T cell repertoires in aging, cancer and after chemotherapy.

The sequencing input was peripheral blood. The receptors derive from a human donor in good health. Each CDR3 is given with its conserved first and last residue. Clone size is stated in some rows and not others, as once, few, many or a class when expanded.

medium-sized	TRBJ2-1	TRBV30	CAWSVRREVEQFF
NA	TRBJ1-5	TRBV6-2/TRBV6-3	CASSTTGTNQPQHF
medium-sized	TRBJ2-1	TRBV4-3	CASSQEAGMDEQFF
medium-sized	TRBJ2-7	TRBV6-2/TRBV6-3	CASSYTTGFRDYEQYF
medium-sized	TRBJ2-5	TRBV30	CAWIGGAGETQYF
NA	TRBJ2-4	TRBV5-4	CASSGGLAKNIQYF
NA	TRBJ1-1	TRBV6-5	CASSFAGANTEAFF
NA	TRBJ2-1	TRBV27	CASTRPTSGGAGEQFF
large	TRBJ1-5	TRBV6-2/TRBV6-3	CASSPTGASEPQHF
medium-sized	TRBJ2-5	TRBV6-5	CASSYASRLETQYF
NA	TRBJ1-1	TRBV4-3	CASSQDRRGLTEAFF
medium-sized	TRBJ1-6	TRBV15	CATSSGAGGNSPLHF
medium-sized	TRBJ2-2	TRBV6-5	CASSYTTPGELFF
large	TRBJ1-1	TRBV29-1	CSVSTALNTEAFF
NA	TRBJ2-1	TRBV27	CASSSNRGRGNEQFF
NA	TRBJ2-1	TRBV5-6	CASSGTSGEGVEQFF
medium-sized	TRBJ1-2	TRBV6-1	CASSVVGDGYTF
medium-sized	TRBJ2-7	TRBV19	CASSTTNRVDEQYF
medium-sized	TRBJ1-1	TRBV6-5	CASSQGGPEAFF
medium-sized	TRBJ1-2	TRBV15	CATSREAGQGVVGYTF
NA	TRBJ2-1	TRBV6-4	CASSEESGGANEQFF
NA	TRBJ1-2	TRBV6-2/TRBV6-3	CASSPGGWGYGYTF
medium-sized	TRBJ1-2	TRBV6-5	CASSEVGEGASGYTF
NA	TRBJ2-2	TRBV5-6	CASSLQGTANTGELFF
NA	TRBJ1-1	TRBV5-1	CASSLAGTPNTEAFF
NA	TRBJ2-3	TRBV6-4	CASSPLAGGHTDTQYF
NA	TRBJ2-5	TRBV20-1	CSARAYAAGGQETQYF
medium-sized	TRBJ1-6	TRBV6-1	CASSYPGDRFSSYNSPLHF
medium-sized	TRBJ2-3	TRBV12-3/TRBV12-4	CASSDLGARGATDTQYF
medium-sized	TRBJ1-2	TRBV19	CASIRSGTENYGYTF
NA	TRBJ1-5	TRBV6-5	CASSYQDRGRQPQHF
NA	TRBJ1-1	TRBV27	CASSFLPGTANTEAFF
medium-sized	TRBJ2-1	TRBV27	CASSLLDEQFF
NA	TRBJ2-3	TRBV6-5	CASSLALAGRSTDTQYF
NA	TRBJ2-6	TRBV6-2/TRBV6-3	CASSYSPGQGSGANVLTF
NA	TRBJ1-3	TRBV5-6	CASSLLGNTIYF
medium-sized	TRBJ2-1	TRBV12-3/TRBV12-4	CASSNIAGGGYNEQFF
medium-sized	TRBJ1-2	TRBV12-3/TRBV12-4	CASCAQGSGGGYTF
medium-sized	TRBJ2-1	TRBV29-1	CSLMGGQGSDNEQFF
NA	TRBJ1-3	TRBV27	CASSPTGFAGNTIYF
NA	TRBJ1-3	TRBV19	CASSIQAPGNTIYF
medium-sized	TRBJ2-2	TRBV27	CASSSNTGELFF
NA	TRBJ1-2	TRBV6-5	CASSYQGQGAINGYTF
medium-sized	TRBJ2-3	TRBV6-5	CASSGRQATDTQYF
NA	TRBJ1-5	TRBV19	CASSTPDRTFNQPQHF
NA	TRBJ2-3	TRBV4-3	CASSQAGGRLYF
medium-sized	TRBJ1-2	TRBV20-1	CSARAGSNYGYTF